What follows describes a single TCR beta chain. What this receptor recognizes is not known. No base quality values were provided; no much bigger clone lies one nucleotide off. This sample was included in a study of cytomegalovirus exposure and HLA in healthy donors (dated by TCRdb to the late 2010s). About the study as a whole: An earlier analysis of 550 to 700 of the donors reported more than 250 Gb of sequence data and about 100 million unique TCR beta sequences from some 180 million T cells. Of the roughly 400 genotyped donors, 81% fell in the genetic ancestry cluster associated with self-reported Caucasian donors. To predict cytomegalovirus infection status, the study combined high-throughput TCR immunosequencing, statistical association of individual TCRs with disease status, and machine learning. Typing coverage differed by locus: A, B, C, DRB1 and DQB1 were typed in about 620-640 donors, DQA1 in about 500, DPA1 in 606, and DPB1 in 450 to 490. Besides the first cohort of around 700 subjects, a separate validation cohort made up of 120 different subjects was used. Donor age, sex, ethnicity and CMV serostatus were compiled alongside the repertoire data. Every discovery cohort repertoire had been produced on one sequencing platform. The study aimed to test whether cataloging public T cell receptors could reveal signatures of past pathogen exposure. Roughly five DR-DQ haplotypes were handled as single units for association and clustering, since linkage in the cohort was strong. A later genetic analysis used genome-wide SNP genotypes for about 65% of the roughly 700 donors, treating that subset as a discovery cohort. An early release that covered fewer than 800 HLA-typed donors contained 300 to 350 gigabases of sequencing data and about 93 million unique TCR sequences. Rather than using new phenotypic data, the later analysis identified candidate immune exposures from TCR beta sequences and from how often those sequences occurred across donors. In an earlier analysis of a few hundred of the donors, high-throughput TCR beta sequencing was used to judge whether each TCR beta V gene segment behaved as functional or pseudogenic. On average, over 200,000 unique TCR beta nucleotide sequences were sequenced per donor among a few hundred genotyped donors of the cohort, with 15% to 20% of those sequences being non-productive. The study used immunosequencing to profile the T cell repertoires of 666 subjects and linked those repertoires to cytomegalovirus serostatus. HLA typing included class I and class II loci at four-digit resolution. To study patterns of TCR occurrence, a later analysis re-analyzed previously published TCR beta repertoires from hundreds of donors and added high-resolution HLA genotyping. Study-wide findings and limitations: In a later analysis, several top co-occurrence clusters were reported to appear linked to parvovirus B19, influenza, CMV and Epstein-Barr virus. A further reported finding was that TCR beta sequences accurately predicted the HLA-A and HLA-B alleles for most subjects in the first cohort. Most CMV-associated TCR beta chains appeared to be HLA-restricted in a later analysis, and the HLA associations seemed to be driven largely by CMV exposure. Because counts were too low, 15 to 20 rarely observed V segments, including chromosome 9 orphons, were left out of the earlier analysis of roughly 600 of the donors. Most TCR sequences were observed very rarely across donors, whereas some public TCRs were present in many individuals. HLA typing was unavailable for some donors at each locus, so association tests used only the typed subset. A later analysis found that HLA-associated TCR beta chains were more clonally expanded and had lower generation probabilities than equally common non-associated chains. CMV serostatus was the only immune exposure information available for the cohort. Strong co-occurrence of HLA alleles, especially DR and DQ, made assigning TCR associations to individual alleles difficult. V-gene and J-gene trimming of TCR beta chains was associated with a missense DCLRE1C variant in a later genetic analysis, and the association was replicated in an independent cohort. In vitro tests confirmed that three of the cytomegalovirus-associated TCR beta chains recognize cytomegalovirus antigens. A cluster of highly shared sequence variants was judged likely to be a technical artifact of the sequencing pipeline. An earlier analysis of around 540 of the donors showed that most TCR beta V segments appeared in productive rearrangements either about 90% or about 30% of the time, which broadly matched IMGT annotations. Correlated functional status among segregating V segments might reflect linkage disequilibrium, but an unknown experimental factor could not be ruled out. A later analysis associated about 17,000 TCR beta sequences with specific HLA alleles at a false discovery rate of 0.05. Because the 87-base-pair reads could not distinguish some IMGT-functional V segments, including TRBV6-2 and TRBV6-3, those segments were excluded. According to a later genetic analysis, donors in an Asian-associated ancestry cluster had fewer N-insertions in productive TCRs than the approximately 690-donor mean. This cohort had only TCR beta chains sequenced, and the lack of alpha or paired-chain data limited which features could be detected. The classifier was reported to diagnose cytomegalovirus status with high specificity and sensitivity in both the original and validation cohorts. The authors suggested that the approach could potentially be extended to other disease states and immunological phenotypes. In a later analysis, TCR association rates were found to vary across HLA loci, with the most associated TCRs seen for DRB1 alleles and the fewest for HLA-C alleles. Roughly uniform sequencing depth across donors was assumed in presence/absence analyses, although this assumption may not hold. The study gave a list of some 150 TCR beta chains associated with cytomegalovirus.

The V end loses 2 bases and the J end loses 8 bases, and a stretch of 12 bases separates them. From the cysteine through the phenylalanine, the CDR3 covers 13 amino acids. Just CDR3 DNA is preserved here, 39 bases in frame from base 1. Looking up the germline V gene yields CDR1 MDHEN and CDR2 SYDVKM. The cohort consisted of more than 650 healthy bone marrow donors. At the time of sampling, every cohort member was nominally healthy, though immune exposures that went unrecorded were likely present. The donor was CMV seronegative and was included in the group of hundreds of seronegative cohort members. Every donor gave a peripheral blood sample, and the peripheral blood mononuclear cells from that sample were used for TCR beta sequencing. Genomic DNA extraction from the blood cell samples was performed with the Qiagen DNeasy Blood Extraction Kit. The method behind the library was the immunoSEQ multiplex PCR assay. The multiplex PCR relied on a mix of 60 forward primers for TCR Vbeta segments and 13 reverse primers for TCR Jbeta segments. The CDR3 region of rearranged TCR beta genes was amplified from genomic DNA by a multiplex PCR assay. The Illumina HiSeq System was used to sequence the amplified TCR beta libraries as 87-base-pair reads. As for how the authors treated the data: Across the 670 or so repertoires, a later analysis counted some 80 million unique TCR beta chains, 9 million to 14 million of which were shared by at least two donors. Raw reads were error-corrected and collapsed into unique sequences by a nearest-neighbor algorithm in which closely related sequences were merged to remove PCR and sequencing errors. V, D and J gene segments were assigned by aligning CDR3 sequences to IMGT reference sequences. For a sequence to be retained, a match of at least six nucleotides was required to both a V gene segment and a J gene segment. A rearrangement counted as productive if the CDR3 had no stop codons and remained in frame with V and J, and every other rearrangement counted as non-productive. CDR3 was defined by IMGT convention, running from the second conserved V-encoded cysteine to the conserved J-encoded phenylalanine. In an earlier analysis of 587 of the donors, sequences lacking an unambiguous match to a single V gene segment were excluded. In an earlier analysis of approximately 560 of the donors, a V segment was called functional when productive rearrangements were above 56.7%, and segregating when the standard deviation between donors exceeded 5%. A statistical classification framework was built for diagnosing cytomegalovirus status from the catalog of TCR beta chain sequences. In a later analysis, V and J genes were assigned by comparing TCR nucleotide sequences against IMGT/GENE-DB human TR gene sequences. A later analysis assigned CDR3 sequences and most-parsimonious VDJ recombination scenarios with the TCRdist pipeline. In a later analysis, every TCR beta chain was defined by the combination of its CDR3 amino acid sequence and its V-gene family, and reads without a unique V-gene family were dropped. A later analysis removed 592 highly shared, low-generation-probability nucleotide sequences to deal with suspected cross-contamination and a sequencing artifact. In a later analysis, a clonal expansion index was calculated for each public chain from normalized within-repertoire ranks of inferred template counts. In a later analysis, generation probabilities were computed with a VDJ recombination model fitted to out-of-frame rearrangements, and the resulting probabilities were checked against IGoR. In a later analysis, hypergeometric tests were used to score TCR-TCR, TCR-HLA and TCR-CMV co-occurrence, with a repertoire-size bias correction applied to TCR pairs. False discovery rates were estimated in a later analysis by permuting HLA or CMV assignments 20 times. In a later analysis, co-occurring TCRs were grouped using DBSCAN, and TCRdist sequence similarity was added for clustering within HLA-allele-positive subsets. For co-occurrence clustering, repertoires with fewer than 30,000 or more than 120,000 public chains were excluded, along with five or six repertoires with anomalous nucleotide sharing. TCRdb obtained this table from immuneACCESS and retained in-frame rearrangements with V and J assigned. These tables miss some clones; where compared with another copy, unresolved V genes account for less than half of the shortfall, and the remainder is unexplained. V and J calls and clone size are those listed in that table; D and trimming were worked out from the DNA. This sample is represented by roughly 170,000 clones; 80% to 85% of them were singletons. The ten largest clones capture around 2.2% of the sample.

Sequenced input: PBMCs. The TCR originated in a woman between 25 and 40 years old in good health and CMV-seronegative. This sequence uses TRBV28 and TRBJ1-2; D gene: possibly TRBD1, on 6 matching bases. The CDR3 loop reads CASSLGWGGGYTF. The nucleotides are TGTGCCAGCAGTTTAGGGTGGGGGGGCGGCTACACCTTC.